This is a list of T cell receptor beta chains from one sample in a study of neoadjuvant anti-PD-1 for oral cavity cancer. Profiling relied on immunoSEQ multiplex PCR, and the TCRdb table lists in-frame clones only, not all of them. Of over 10,000 clones detected, around 66% appear once; the ten largest clones hold more than 2%. The input for sequencing was PBMCs, taken before nivolumab (anti-PD-1) treatment. Every receptor here comes from a person aged 35-79 years with oral cavity squamous cell carcinoma. The CDR3 runs from the conserved cysteine through the conserved F or W. The D gene is left open where the match is weak. Expanded clones get a size class; other rows say once, few or many, or leave the size out.

V	size	J	D	CDR3	DNA
TRBV12-5	.	TRBJ2-2	TRBD1	CASGPGTGSFRGGELFF	TGTGCTAGTGGGCCCGGGACAGGGTCCTTCCGAGGCGGGGAGCTGTTTTTT
TRBV6-4	.	TRBJ1-2	TRBD1	CASSDLGQGSNYGYTF	TGTGCCAGCAGTGACCTGGGACAGGGTTCTAACTATGGCTACACCTTC
TRBV5-5	.	TRBJ1-2	TRBD1	CASSQRDRGREGYTF	TGTGCCAGCAGCCAACGGGACAGGGGGCGTGAGGGCTACACCTTC
TRBV5-1	.	TRBJ1-2	.	CASSLAGLTGGYTF	TGCGCCAGCAGCTTGGCCGGGTTAACGGGGGGCTACACCTTC
TRBV5-6	.	TRBJ2-7	.	CASSLERGQVYEQYF	TGTGCCAGCAGCTTGGAGAGAGGCCAGGTCTACGAGCAGTACTTC
TRBV6-1	.	TRBJ2-1	.	CASSEWVGSGNEQFF	TGTGCCAGCAGTGAATGGGTAGGATCCGGCAATGAGCAGTTCTTC
TRBV5-1	few	TRBJ2-7	.	CASSLTGDEQYF	TGCGCCAGCAGCTTGACCGGGGACGAGCAGTACTTC
TRBV9	.	TRBJ1-4	.	CASSVAGNEKLFF	TGTGCCAGCAGCGTAGCTGGAAATGAAAAACTGTTTTTT
TRBV4-1	.	TRBJ2-1	TRBD2	CASSQKLGTSVDEQFF	TGCGCCAGCAGCCAAAAACTCGGGACTAGCGTGGATGAGCAGTTCTTC
TRBV7-7	.	TRBJ2-5	TRBD2	CASSPSAGVGETQYF	TGTGCCAGCAGCCCTTCAGCGGGGGTGGGGGAGACCCAGTACTTC
TRBV10-3	.	TRBJ2-2	.	CAISESAVTGELFF	TGTGCCATCAGTGAGTCAGCAGTTACCGGGGAGCTGTTTTTT
TRBV10-1	few	TRBJ2-7	TRBD2	CASSREAGPGDEQYF	TGCGCCAGCAGTCGGGAAGCGGGGCCCGGGGACGAGCAGTACTTC
TRBV5-5	.	TRBJ1-5	TRBD1	CASSRQGMWQPQHF	TGTGCCAGCAGCCGACAGGGGATGTGGCAGCCCCAGCATTTT
TRBV6-1	.	TRBJ1-1	.	CASSEGVPGTEAFF	TGTGCCAGCAGTGAAGGGGTGCCGGGGACTGAAGCTTTCTTT
TRBV18	once	TRBJ1-1	TRBD1	CASSPMGTGGNTEAFF	TGTGCCAGCTCACCAATGGGGACAGGGGGGAACACTGAAGCTTTCTTT
TRBV14	.	TRBJ2-1	TRBD2	CASSHLRLAGGNEQFF	TGTGCCAGCAGCCATCTTCGGCTAGCGGGGGGCAATGAGCAGTTCTTC
TRBV18	.	TRBJ1-1	.	CASSQGLNTEAFF	TGTGCCAGCTCACAGGGTCTGAACACTGAAGCTTTCTTT
TRBV9	.	TRBJ2-1	TRBD2	CASSPRLSGGASGEQFF	TGTGCCAGCAGCCCCCGGCTGAGCGGGGGGGCCTCCGGCGAGCAGTTCTTC
TRBV5-1	.	TRBJ2-2	.	CASSLVLTGELFF	TGCGCCAGCAGCTTGGTCCTCACCGGGGAGCTGTTTTTT
TRBV7-9	.	TRBJ2-7	.	CASSLASGRVGYEQYF	TGTGCCAGCAGCTTAGCCTCCGGACGTGTTGGCTACGAGCAGTACTTC
TRBV7-9	.	TRBJ2-3	TRBD2	CASSLSGGRAHSDTQYF	TGTGCCAGCAGCTTATCGGGAGGTAGGGCCCACTCAGATACGCAGTATTTT
TRBV10-1	few	TRBJ1-1	.	CASSESTIEDTEAFF	TGCGCCAGCAGTGAGTCAACGATAGAGGACACTGAAGCTTTCTTT
TRBV2	few	TRBJ2-7	TRBD2	CASRSSGSYEQYF	TGTGCCAGCAGATCTAGCGGGAGCTACGAGCAGTACTTC
TRBV5-4	.	TRBJ2-1	TRBD2	CASSSGLAGSNEQFF	TGTGCCAGCAGCTCGGGACTAGCGGGGTCCAATGAGCAGTTCTTC
TRBV5-1	.	TRBJ1-2	TRBD1	CASREQGRWGYTF	TGCGCCAGCAGAGAACAGGGGCGTTGGGGCTACACCTTC